Below are 15 T cell receptor beta chains sequenced from a single sample in a study of blood T cell repertoires in COVID-19. Clones were read by immunoSEQ multiplex PCR, and TCRdb kept only the in-frame ones, dropping some. Of 200,000 or so clones detected, under 90% appear once; the ten largest clones hold about 20%. The source material was peripheral blood. The receptors originated from a human donor in a cohort sampled during active COVID-19.

This chain joins TRBV7-9 and TRBJ2-5; 7 nucleotides match TRBD2. The CDR3 loop spans 15 amino acids. Germline V lookup: CDR1 SEHNR, CDR2 FQNEAQ (reference sequence). V was clipped by 6 bases and J by 5 bases; unmatched bases: 12. CDR3 nucleotides: TGTGCCAGCAGAGACTCCGGGGCAGCGGGGGAGACCCAGTACTTC. Its protein is CASRDSGAAGETQYF.

This clone appeared a few times. This sequence joins TRBV3-1 (or the pseudogene TRBV3-2) and TRBJ2-1; a possible D gene is TRBD2 (5 bases). Germline CDR1 is LGHDT and CDR2 is YNNKEL (reference sequence). The CDR3 is 14 amino acids. V lost 4 bases, J lost 4 bases, and 11 bases lay in between. Here the CDR3 DNA reads TGTGCCAGCAGCCGGGCGGGTTTGTACAATGAGCAGTTCTTC. Protein product: CASSRAGLYNEQFF.

The chain carries TRBV12-3 or TRBV12-4 and TRBJ2-5, with TRBD2 as a possible D gene (5 bases). Trimming took 6 bases from V and 7 from J, leaving 9 bases between them. The CDR3 spans 11 residues. Here the CDR3 DNA reads TGTGCCAGCAGAATCAGCGGGACCCAGTACTTC. It yields the protein CASRISGTQYF.

This clone was recorded only once. DNA for the CDR3: TGTGCCACCAGTGATTTGCCTCACCGGGACACACCACTTGATATAGGCTACACCTTC. This codes for CATSDLPHRDTPLDIGYTF. The chain carries TRBV24-1 and TRBJ1-2, with a weak D call TRBD1 (6 bases). The ends were cut back, 0 bases at V and 8 bases at J, with 27 bases in the middle. Germline CDR1 reads KGHDR; CDR2 reads SFDVKD. This CDR3 contains 19 residues.

V usage is TRBV5-1 and J usage is TRBJ2-1; 7 bases line up with TRBD2. CDR3 length: 15 amino acids. The V gene end was trimmed by 0 bases and the J gene end by 7 bases; junction bases not matched to a gene: 7. Germline V CDR1 and CDR2: SGHRS, YFSETQ. CDR3 loop: CASSLGAAGSNEQFF. The CDR3 bases are TGCGCCAGCAGCTTGGGAGCAGCGGGGTCGAATGAGCAGTTCTTC.

This rearrangement joins TRBV5-1 to TRBJ2-7; 12 nucleotides agree with TRBD1. This CDR3 has 17 residues. Germline values: CDR1 SGHRS, CDR2 YFSETQ. The V gene end was trimmed by 3 bases and the J gene end by 0 bases; junction bases not matched to a gene: 7. This chain's CDR3 is CASSYGTGGGSSYEQYF. The CDR3 nucleotides read TGCGCCAGCAGCTACGGGACAGGGGGCGGTTCCTCCTACGAGCAGTACTTC.

The J gene is TRBJ2-6, the V gene TRBV19, with 8 bases lining up with TRBD1. Per germline, CDR1 LNHDA and CDR2 SQIVND (reference sequence). The CDR3 covers 17 residues. J lost 4 bases, V lost 6 bases, and 11 bases had no gene match. The CDR3 DNA follows: TGTGCCAGTAGCCACGGACAGGGACTGTCGGGGGCCAACGTCCTGACTTTC. Amino acids: CASSHGQGLSGANVLTF.

The gene calls are TRBV29-1 and TRBJ1-4; D call uncertain. Germline V gene lookup returns CDR1 SQVTM and CDR2 ANQGSEA. Trimming cost V 3 bases and J 7 bases, with 12 bases left between them. The CDR3 spans 13 residues. CDR3 nucleotides: TGCAGCGTTGAGGAGTTGGTTGGTGAAAAACTGTTTTTT. Amino acid sequence: CSVEELVGEKLFF.

The rearrangement links TRBV7-8 to TRBJ2-3; 13 bases align to TRBD2. The CDR3 has 15 residues. Germline V CDR1 and CDR2: SGHVS, FQNEAQ. V trimming: 7 bases; J trimming: 5 bases; junction bases outside the gene matches: 6. The CDR3 loop is CASMTSGRRGDTQYF. CDR3 coding DNA: TGTGCCAGCATGACTAGCGGGAGGCGGGGAGATACGCAGTATTTT.

The rearrangement links TRBV6-5 to TRBJ2-2; 7 positions agree with TRBD2. V was clipped by 6 bases and J by 6 bases; unmatched bases: 7. Germline CDR1 is MNHEY and CDR2 is SVGAGI. The CDR3 length is 14 residues. CDR3 DNA sequence: TGTGCCAGCAGGGTCCGGGGGAGGGCCGGGGAGCTGTTTTTT. Translated: CASRVRGRAGELFF.

This rearrangement joins TRBV4-1 to TRBJ2-3; weak D call: TRBD1 (5 bases). Germline V gene lookup returns CDR1 MGHRA and CDR2 YSYEKL. The CDR3 length is 14 residues. V dropped 0 bases and J dropped 6 bases, with 10 bases sitting between them. CDR3 in amino acids: CASSQDTGHDTQYF. The CDR3 nucleotides read TGCGCCAGCAGCCAAGATACAGGACATGATACGCAGTATTTT.

This chain uses TRBV3-1 (or the pseudogene TRBV3-2) with TRBJ2-3, with TRBD2 matching over 8 bases. V lost 5 bases, J lost 4 bases, and 8 bases stayed unmatched. The CDR3 runs to 15 residues. CDR1 and CDR2 from the germline V gene are LGHDT and YNNKEL (reference sequence). CDR3 protein: CASSSGSGAPDTQYF. CDR3 DNA sequence: TGTGCCAGCAGCAGCGGTAGCGGGGCCCCAGATACGCAGTATTTT.

The gene calls are TRBV6-5 and TRBJ2-5, with a possible D match to TRBD1 (6 bases). The CDR3 has 13 amino acids. Germline V CDR1 and CDR2: MNHEY, SVGAGI. Between the trimmed V and J ends, which lost 8 bases and 3 bases, there was a span of 13 bases. The CDR3 region has the DNA TGTGCCAGCCGCTGGGCAGGGGAAGAGACCCAGTACTTC. Its protein product is CASRWAGEETQYF.

The chain joins TRBV30 to TRBJ2-7; 8 nucleotides align to TRBD2. This CDR3 is built from 12 residues. V was pared by 0 bases and J by 9 bases, with 4 bases of the junction left unmatched. Germline V CDR1 and CDR2: GTSNPN, SVGIG (reference sequence). The CDR3 DNA follows: TGTGCCTGGAGTGTAGCGGCGGGGGGGCAGTACTTC. Translating gives CAWSVAAGGQYF.

This chain joins TRBV2 and TRBJ1-6, with D maybe TRBD1 (6 bases). The CDR3 length is 14 residues. Germline CDR1 SNHLY, CDR2 FYNNEI. V shed 8 bases and J shed 9 bases, with 17 bases lying between them. CDR3: CASHPRQDSSPLHF. The CDR3 DNA is TGTGCCAGCCACCCTAGACAGGACAGTTCACCCCTCCACTTT.